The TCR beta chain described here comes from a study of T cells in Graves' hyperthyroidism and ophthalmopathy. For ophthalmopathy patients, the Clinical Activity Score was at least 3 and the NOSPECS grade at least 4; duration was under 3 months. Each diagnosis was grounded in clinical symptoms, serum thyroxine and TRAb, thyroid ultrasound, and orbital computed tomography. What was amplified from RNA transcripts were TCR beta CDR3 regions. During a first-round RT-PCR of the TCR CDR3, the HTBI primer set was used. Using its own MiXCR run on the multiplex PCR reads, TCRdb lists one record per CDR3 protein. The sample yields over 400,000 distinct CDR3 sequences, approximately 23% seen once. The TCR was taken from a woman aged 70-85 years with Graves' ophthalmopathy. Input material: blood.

The CDR3 is CSARVRGGLQETQYF. The DNA of the CDR3 is TGCAGTGCTAGAGTGAGGGGGGGCCTCCAAGAGACCCAGTACTTC. This chain connects TRBV20-1 to TRBJ2-5, with D perhaps matching TRBD2 (7 bases). The CDR3 runs to 15 residues. Deletions cut 1 base from V and 1 base from J, with 13 bases between. CDR1 and CDR2 from the germline V gene are DFQATT and SNEGSKA (reference sequence).